Described below is a single TCR beta chain sequence and its context. Its antigen remains unidentified. These data come from a study of T cell responses to AZD1222 COVID-19 vaccine. General study results and limits: Donors skewed white British and female; clonal diversity was possibly underestimated.

The assay was immunoSEQ multiplex PCR, and TCRdb's table has in-frame clones only and misses some. The sample includes approximately 68,000 clones, roughly 91% of them seen just once. The V gene lost 6 bases and the J gene lost 5 bases, with 11 bases spanning the gap. The CDR3 runs 14 residues. Germline CDR1 and CDR2: LNHDA and SQIVND (reference sequence). The rearrangement uses TRBV19 and TRBJ1-6, with a tentative D call TRBD1 (6 bases). Material: peripheral blood, obtained on day 0 of AZD1222 vaccination. The clonotype was recovered from an adult in good health. CDR3: CASREGVNNSPLHF. The CDR3 DNA follows: TGTGCCAGTAGGGAGGGGGTGAATAATTCACCCCTCCACTTT.